Listed below are T cell receptor beta chains from one sample, sequenced in a study of blood T cells in healthy people across ages. MiXCR was run by TCRdb on the 5' RACE reads, yielding one entry per CDR3 protein. Among around 400,000 distinct CDR3 sequences, 45% to 65% were seen once, and the ten largest hold 45% to 55%. The sequencing sample was made of blood. Receptor source: a man aged 60 to 75 in good health. Both conserved end residues are trimmed from each CDR3.

V gene	J gene	CDR3 protein
TRBV20-1	TRBJ2-7	SARGGPYEQY
TRBV7-9	TRBJ2-3	ASSLRGADTQY
TRBV25-1	TRBJ1-2	ASSGGGGYT
TRBV25-1	TRBJ2-3	ASTGLDTQY
TRBV7-9	TRBJ1-2	ASSPGTVGYT
TRBV6-4	TRBJ2-3	ASRDSGGPDTQY
TRBV2	TRBJ2-1	ASSPTSGRADEQF
TRBV7-2	TRBJ2-5	ASSQTETQY
TRBV29-1	TRBJ1-2	SVRRDTQRGYT
TRBV6-1	TRBJ2-4	ASSPNLGTSGGAGGNIQY
TRBV20-1	TRBJ1-5	SASQGQPNQPQH
TRBV7-9	TRBJ2-7	ASSLVRQGQAGYEQY
TRBV9	TRBJ2-3	ASSVFAGGGVMDTQY
TRBV6-4	TRBJ2-3	ASREQGASTDTQY
TRBV14	TRBJ1-2	ASSGGQGARYGYT
TRBV25-1	TRBJ2-1	ASSVTGGSYNEQF
TRBV20-1	TRBJ2-3	SATTGADTQY
TRBV20-1	NA	SALRSPYNEQY
TRBV2	NA	ASRRESISNEQY
TRBV24-1	TRBJ2-3	ATSDGLAGVTDTQY
TRBV29-1	TRBJ1-1	SAFGTVNTEAF
TRBV7-2	TRBJ2-7	ASSPGLFREQY
TRBV29-1	TRBJ2-2	SVDGRSTGELF
TRBV6-5	TRBJ1-1	ASSSLPDRGVWSTEAF
TRBV7-7	TRBJ2-5	ASSLVGWGQGETQY
TRBV29-1	TRBJ1-1	SVAGQGGNTEAF
TRBV4-1	NA	ASSQVGLIGAEQY
TRBV20-1	TRBJ2-7	SARDGAGNSYEQY
TRBV7-2	TRBJ2-2	ASGQGLGTGELF
TRBV7-9	TRBJ2-3	ASSPQIGTRPKRDTQY
TRBV29-1	TRBJ2-1	SVPPGQGRSYNEQF
TRBV3-1	TRBJ2-3	ASSPLAGASTDTQY
TRBV7-2	TRBJ1-2	ASSLGGGYYGYT